The 16 T cell receptor beta chains below all came from one sample that was sequenced in a study of CD8 T cells in Susac syndrome. Reverse transcription of roughly 0.5 to 1 ug RNA was carried out with random hexamers. TCRdb itself ran the immunoSEQ multiplex PCR reads through MiXCR, one entry per CDR3 protein. The sample carries over 150,000 distinct CDR3 sequences, 95% to 97% recorded once. The source material was CD4+ T cells from PBMCs. These receptors were taken from a human donor with Susac syndrome.

This clonotype was seen just once. The gene calls are TRBV4-3 and TRBJ2-5, with D unresolved. V was clipped by 0 bases and J by 3 bases, with 11 bases between them. Germline V lookup: CDR1 LGHNA, CDR2 YSLEER. The length of the CDR3 is 15 residues. The CDR3 coding sequence is TGCGCCAGCAGCCAAGAGGCCGCCCCCGAAGAGACCCAGTACTTC. Translating it yields CASSQEAAPEETQYF.

V and J are TRBV20-1 and TRBJ2-3, with D possibly called TRBD1 or TRBD2 (5 bases each). The CDR3 has 16 amino acids. CDR1 and CDR2 from the germline V gene are DFQATT and SNEGSKA (reference sequence). V was cut by 4 bases and J by 4 bases, with 21 bases left in between. As DNA, the CDR3 is TGCAGTGCTATTAAGGTCAATAGGGGAGTTGCAGATACGCAGTATTTT. Amino acid sequence: CSAIKVNRGVADTQYF.

This clonotype is a singleton in its sample. J is TRBJ2-1 and V is TRBV24-1, with D perhaps matching TRBD1 (5 bases). CDR1 is KGHDR, CDR2 SFDVKD, per germline. CDR3 length equals 12 residues. V lost 5 bases and J 5 bases, leaving 6 bases between the germline ends. CDR3 in amino acids: CATSVDNNEQFF. The CDR3 DNA is TGTGCCACCAGTGTGGACAACAATGAGCAGTTCTTC.

The CDR3 is CASSYLTQSYEQYF. CDR3 DNA sequence: TGTGCCAGCAGTTACCTGACACAATCCTACGAGCAGTACTTC. The chain combines TRBV6-5 with TRBJ2-7, with D unclear. This CDR3 is 14 amino acids long. V was cut by 2 bases and J by 1 base, with 9 bases left in between. The V gene's germline CDR1 is MNHEY and CDR2 SVGAGI.

The chain joins TRBV28 to TRBJ1-1, with 9 nucleotides matching TRBD1. Germline V gene data show CDR1 as MDHEN and CDR2 as SYDVKM. The CDR3 is 13 amino acids. The ends lost 9 bases at V and 5 bases at J; junction bases unmatched: 7. The CDR3 loop is CASMSGQGTEAFF. The CDR3 nucleotides read TGTGCCAGTATGTCGGGACAGGGAACTGAAGCTTTCTTT.

The genes are TRBV20-1 and TRBJ2-1, with TRBD2 matching 9 bases. Trimming removed 4 bases from V and 8 bases from J; junction bases left unmatched: 9. The germline gives CDR1 DFQATT, CDR2 SNEGSKA (reference sequence). The CDR3 consists of 14 residues. CDR3 loop: CSAKLAGGWHEQFF. The CDR3 DNA sequence: TGCAGTGCTAAACTGGCGGGAGGGTGGCATGAGCAGTTCTTC.

The chain links TRBV20-1 to TRBJ2-7; 7 positions agree with TRBD1. The CDR3 spans 13 residues. V was pared by 3 bases and J by 6 bases, with 8 bases of the junction left unmatched. Germline assignment: CDR1 DFQATT and CDR2 SNEGSKA (reference sequence). The CDR3 DNA reads TGCAGTGCTAGTGAAAGGGGGCGCTCCGAGCAGTACTTC. Protein sequence: CSASERGRSEQYF.

J is TRBJ1-1 and V is TRBV6-6; 9 bases agree with TRBD1. The length of the CDR3 is 16 residues. V was pared by 5 bases and J by 3 bases, with 10 bases of the junction left unmatched. Germline V lookup: CDR1 MNHNY, CDR2 SVGAGI (reference sequence). DNA for the CDR3: TGTGCCAGCAGTCATAGACAGGGGGTAGGCGACACTGAAGCTTTCTTT. Translating it yields CASSHRQGVGDTEAFF.

This clonotype showed up just once. J is TRBJ2-3 and V is TRBV5-1; no reliable D call. The length of the CDR3 is 12 residues. V shed 3 bases and J shed 6 bases, with 8 bases lying between them. The V gene's germline CDR1 is SGHRS and CDR2 YFSETQ. In DNA, the CDR3 is TGCGCCAGCAGCTACGACGTCGATACGCAGTATTTT. Protein product: CASSYDVDTQYF.

J is TRBJ1-2 and V is TRBV4-3, with a tentative D call TRBD1 (6 bases). The CDR3 totals 13 residues. The V gene's germline CDR1 is LGHNA and CDR2 YSLEER. Trimming shortened V by 0 bases and J by 8 bases, and 10 bases separated the two germline ends. The CDR3 here is CASSQDPGTGYTF. CDR3 in DNA: TGCGCCAGCAGCCAAGACCCCGGGACAGGCTACACCTTC.

This chain links TRBV6-2 or TRBV6-3 with TRBJ2-4, with a possible D match to TRBD2 (6 bases). The length of the CDR3 is 16 residues. V dropped 2 bases and J dropped 0 bases, with 11 bases sitting between them. Germline CDR1 is MNHEY and CDR2 is SVGEGT. The CDR3 region has the DNA TGTGCCAGCAGTTACCCCGGGAGTACAGCCAAAAACATTCAGTACTTC. It yields the protein CASSYPGSTAKNIQYF.

V gene TRBV29-1 combines with J gene TRBJ2-1, with 9 bases that match TRBD2. The CDR3 spans 14 residues. Germline V gene lookup returns CDR1 SQVTM and CDR2 ANQGSEA. V shed 4 bases and J 3 bases; nucleotides not matched to a gene: 4. The CDR3 DNA reads as TGCAGCGTTGCCTCGACTAGCGGCTACAATGAGCAGTTCTTC. As protein: CSVASTSGYNEQFF.

The rearrangement joins TRBV29-1 to TRBJ1-3; D unresolved. The V gene's germline CDR1 is SQVTM and CDR2 ANQGSEA. V was cut by 5 bases and J by 4 bases, with 18 bases left in between. The CDR3 totals 15 residues. CDR3 DNA: TGCAGCGTTTTGTTGGTGCTCGGATCAGGAAACACCATATATTTT. The encoded protein is CSVLLVLGSGNTIYF.

The chain employs TRBV18 and TRBJ2-1; maybe TRBD1 (6 bases). In germline, CDR1 is KGHSH, CDR2 LQKENI. With 4 bases removed from V and 7 bases from J, the gap between germline ends came to 11 bases. This CDR3 is built from 13 residues. The CDR3 loop reads CASSLQQGNEQFF. Here the CDR3 DNA reads TGTGCCAGCTCACTTCAACAGGGAAATGAGCAGTTCTTC.

The chain links TRBV5-6 to TRBJ2-7, with D uncertain. The CDR3 consists of 14 residues. CDR1 SGHDT and CDR2 YYEEEE come from the germline V gene. The V gene lost 2 bases and the J gene lost 2 bases, with 11 bases spanning the gap. Here the CDR3 reads CASSLGQIAYEQYF. The CDR3 DNA sequence: TGTGCCAGCAGCTTAGGCCAGATCGCCTACGAGCAGTACTTC.

This sequence joins TRBV6-2 or TRBV6-3 and TRBJ1-1; D gene uncertain. The germline CDR1 and CDR2 sequences are MNHEY and SVGEGT. The length of the CDR3 is 12 residues. The ends were cut back, 8 bases at V and 7 bases at J, with 14 bases in the middle. CDR3 protein: CASGVGAGEAFF. The CDR3 region has the DNA TGTGCCAGCGGGGTGGGTGCTGGTGAAGCTTTCTTT.